The following is a T cell receptor beta chain sequence with its context. The specificity of this receptor is unknown. The input lacks base qualities; no much larger clone sits a single base away. The record originates from a study of siplizumab effects on memory and regulatory T cells (dated by TCRdb to between 2018 and 2021). Background for the entire study: The study examined how the anti-CD2 antibody siplizumab affects alloreactive T-cell subsets in allogeneic mixed lymphocyte reactions built from human PBMCs.

According to the germline V gene, CDR1 reads MNHEY and CDR2 reads SVGAGI. A distance of 8 bases separates the germline ends of V and J, which lose 0 bases and 2 bases respectively. Inclusive of the bounding cysteine and phenylalanine, the CDR3 is 15 residues long. The kept DNA is CDR3 alone, 45 bases in frame from the first base. Sorted unstimulated T cells and proliferating T cells recovered from mixed lymphocyte reactions were subjected to TCRbeta CDR3 sequencing. Fresh whole blood from around 11 HLA-typed healthy donors was used to isolate PBMCs. To map where alloreactive clones came from, unstimulated CD4+ regulatory T cells were FACS-sorted. Libraries were made using the immunoSEQ multiplex PCR assay. The deep sequencing platform assayed about 90,000 TCR templates per sample. Genomic DNA extracted from sorted T cells was used for TCRbeta CDR3 sequencing. The source study handled its data this way. The R programming language was used for the clonal analysis of the TCRbeta CDR3 data. Unstimulated samples were compared with post-reaction CFSE-low samples to define alloreactive CD4+ and CD8+ clones. Alloreactive CD4+ clones were assigned to regulatory or non-regulatory origin by matching sequences to sorted unstimulated Treg and non-Treg repertoires. The source is immuneACCESS, and TCRdb retained only in-frame sequences with V and J called. Part of the clones is not carried over; for the studies checked, unresolved V genes explain less than half of this, and the remainder is unexplained. The DNA was the basis for D and trimming; V, J and clone size are from that table. This sample holds more than 85,000 clones; approximately 94% were observed only once. The ten largest make up under 0.65% of the sample.

The full study reports these points: Compared with memory T cells, unstimulated naive T cells appeared more diverse, and naive cells seemed to make a substantial contribution to the alloresponse. About 75-96% of proliferating CD4+ or CD8+ clones could not be given a naive or memory phenotype. Whether proliferating Tregs from siplizumab cultures actually had suppressive function was not functionally confirmed. Siplizumab significantly reduced the cumulative frequency of alloreactive sequences traceable to unstimulated CD4+ memory T cells. Of the alloreactive CD4+ clones that could be mapped, the Treg-derived share averaged about 67% with siplizumab compared with approximately 30% in control reactions. Because sequences at frequencies below about 10^-5 were poorly captured, only a minor fraction of alloreactive clones could be mapped back to unstimulated subsets.

The rearrangement joined TRBV6-5 to TRBJ2-1; the D gene cannot be named for sure. The source of this sequence is a human donor in good health. Sequencing input: Tregs sorted from blood. The CDR3 is CASSYSHRAYNEQFF. The bases are TGTGCCAGCAGTTACTCGCACAGAGCCTACAATGAGCAGTTCTTC.